These 20 T cell receptor beta chains were sequenced from one sample in a study. TCRdb recomputed calls from the 5' RACE reads with MiXCR, one row per CDR3 protein. The table lists tens of thousands of distinct CDR3 sequences, 30% of them singletons. The sequencing sample was made of tumor-infiltrating naive CD4+ T cells sorted from the breast tumor. Documented subset: naive CD4+ T cells, CD4+CD45RA+CD25-. These receptor sequences come from a female donor with breast cancer.

Notes on this clonotype: A read error is possible here, since a much larger clone lies one base away. The chain is built from TRBV24-1 and TRBJ2-1; 8 bases agree with TRBD2. CDR1 is KGHDR, CDR2 SFDVKD, per germline. CDR3 size: 15 residues. The CDR3 loop reads CAASDFEREINEQFF. For the CDR3, the DNA is TGTGCCGCCAGTGATTTTGAGCGGGAGATCAATGAGCAGTTCTTC.

This clonotype was counted at least ten times. V gene TRBV29-1 combines with J gene TRBJ2-6; a weak D match, TRBD2 (6 bases). Deletions cut 0 bases from V and 0 bases from J, with 15 bases between. This CDR3 region has 18 residues. CDR1 and CDR2 (germline): SQVTM, ANQGSEA. CDR3 coding DNA: TGCAGCGTTGAAGATCGGGGGAAGGGAAACTCTGGGGCCAACGTCCTGACTTTC. This gives the protein CSVEDRGKGNSGANVLTF.

J is TRBJ2-4 and V is TRBV5-4; 7 bases are shared with TRBD1. After removal of 1 base from V and 4 bases from J, the junction contained 8 bases not matched to a gene. Germline assignment: CDR1 SGHNT and CDR2 YYREEE (reference sequence). The CDR3 totals 16 residues. CDR3 coding DNA: TGTGCCAGCAGCTTGCCCCGGGGCAGGGGGAAAAACATTCAGTACTTC. It encodes CASSLPRGRGKNIQYF.

In this sample, this clonotype is medium-sized. The chain has TRBV15 and TRBJ2-1; 13 bases match TRBD2. Germline V gives CDR1 LNHNV, CDR2 YYDKDF (reference sequence). CDR3 size: 19 residues. Germline trimming cut 4 bases from V and 9 bases from J; bases unmatched to any gene: 18. The CDR3 DNA follows: TGTGCCACCAGCACCCCCCGGACTAGCGGGAGTCTTCAGAGAACTGAGCAGTTCTTC. It codes for CATSTPRTSGSLQRTEQFF.

The chain uses TRBV29-1 and TRBJ1-1, with 7 bases that match TRBD1. Unmatched junction bases numbered 4, after V lost 8 bases and J lost 1 base. From germline, CDR1 is SQVTM and CDR2 ANQGSEA. The CDR3 contains 12 residues. CDR3 in DNA: TGCAGCTTTCGGACAGGGAACACTGAAGCTTTCTTT. Residues: CSFRTGNTEAFF.

At least ten counts were recorded for this clonotype. The chain combines TRBV6-5 with TRBJ2-1; the D is unclear. The CDR3 contains 13 residues. Looked up from germline, CDR1 is MNHEY and CDR2 is SVGAGI. V was pared by 4 bases and J by 6 bases, with 10 bases between. For the CDR3, the DNA is TGTGCCAGCAGTTTAAGGGCCTCCAATGAGCAGTTCTTC. Translating gives CASSLRASNEQFF.

V is TRBV5-1 and J is TRBJ2-7; D uncertain. V lost 8 bases to trimming and J lost 0 bases, with 9 bases between them. Germline V CDR1 and CDR2: SGHRS, YFSETQ. This CDR3 comprises 12 residues. CDR3 bases: TGCGCCAGTCATCAAGACTCCTACGAGCAGTACTTC. As protein: CASHQDSYEQYF.

This clonotype was found a few times. V and J are TRBV19 and TRBJ2-3; 8 bases agree with TRBD1. CDR3 length: 12 residues. The germline V gene has CDR1 LNHDA and CDR2 SQIVND (reference sequence). Unmatched junction bases numbered 2, after V lost 6 bases and J lost 6 bases. CDR3 sequence (DNA): TGTGCCAGTAGGGACAGGGCCGATACGCAGTATTTT. Encoded protein: CASRDRADTQYF.

The CDR3 DNA reads as TGTGCCAGCAGTTCTAGCGGGGGAACCTACAATGAGCAGTTCTTC. The encoded protein is CASSSSGGTYNEQFF. The chain employs TRBV7-6 and TRBJ2-1; 10 bases map to TRBD2. There are 15 residues in the CDR3. Germline values: CDR1 SGHVS, CDR2 FNYEAQ. V trimming: 6 bases; J trimming: 2 bases; junction bases outside the gene matches: 4. Together with reference TRBV7-6 and TRBJ2-1, the CDR3 gives the full variable domain: GAGVSQSPRYKVTKRGQDVALRCDPISGHVSLYWYRQALGQGPEFLTYFNYEAQQDKSGLPNDRFSAERPEGSISTLTIQRTEQRDSAMYRCASSSSGGTYNEQFFGPGTRLTVL.

This clonotype is medium-sized. This rearrangement joins TRBV6-5 to TRBJ1-1; 8 bases match TRBD1. V was pared by 5 bases and J by 0 bases, with 2 bases of the junction left unmatched. The CDR3 contains 14 residues. Germline lookup yields CDR1 MNHEY and CDR2 SVGAGI. This chain's CDR3 is CASSEQGVNTEAFF. CDR3 nucleotide sequence: TGTGCCAGCAGTGAACAGGGGGTGAACACTGAAGCTTTCTTT.

This clonotype was seen many times. The chain employs TRBV4-2 and TRBJ1-5; D gene unclear. Germline-derived CDR1 and CDR2 are LGHNA and YNFKEQ. Between the trimmed V and J ends, which lost 3 bases and 6 bases, there was a span of 9 bases. The CDR3 consists of 13 residues. CDR3 coding DNA: TGTGCCAGCAGCCAGCAACGGGGTCAGCCCCAGCATTTT. Translated, it gives CASSQQRGQPQHF.

Relative to its sample, this clonotype is medium-sized. The J gene is TRBJ2-5, the V gene TRBV6-6, with TRBD1 as a possible D gene (6 bases). The V gene's germline CDR1 is MNHNY and CDR2 SVGAGI (reference sequence). Trimming removed 6 bases from V and 5 bases from J, with 22 bases in between. CDR3 size: 16 residues. CDR3 sequence reads: CASRPHRQVEEETQYF. The CDR3 region has the DNA TGTGCCAGCAGGCCTCATAGACAGGTTGAGGAGGAGACCCAGTACTTC.

Many counts were recorded for this clonotype. The gene calls are TRBV12-3 or TRBV12-4 and TRBJ2-7; 13 nucleotides align to TRBD2. Trimming at V came to 1 base and at J to 3 bases, leaving 12 bases not matched to a gene. The CDR3 loop spans 19 amino acids. CDR3 nucleotides: TGTGCCAGCAGTTTAGAAGGGACTAGCGGGAATTTTGATTACTACGAGCAGTACTTC. Encoded protein: CASSLEGTSGNFDYYEQYF.

This clonotype was observed a few times. Being one base from a much bigger clone, this may be a read error. V and J are TRBV6-5 and TRBJ1-5, with 9 bases aligning to TRBD1. The CDR3 is 18 residues long. After removal of 5 bases from V and 5 bases from J, the junction contained 16 bases not matched to a gene. The V gene's germline CDR1 is MNHEY and CDR2 SVGAGI. The CDR3 is CASSEMDRGGYSDQPQHF. The CDR3 nucleotides are TGTGCCAGCAGTGAAATGGACAGGGGAGGATACAGCGATCAGCCCCAGCATTTT.

The chain employs TRBV12-3 or TRBV12-4 and TRBJ1-5; D perhaps matches TRBD1 (6 bases). The CDR3 contains 15 residues. The germline V and J ends were trimmed by 6 bases and 9 bases, with 21 bases remaining between them. CDR3 amino acids: CASSSHTGLRRPQHF. The CDR3 DNA reads as TGTGCCAGCAGCTCCCACACAGGGCTCCGGCGGCCCCAGCATTTT.

This clonotype has at least ten counts. This chain uses TRBV6-6 with TRBJ2-3; 10 bases map to TRBD1. The CDR3 has 15 amino acids. In germline, CDR1 is MNHNY, CDR2 SVGAGI (reference sequence). J gave up 1 base and V 6 bases, and 4 bases lay outside the gene matches. The CDR3 is CASSTGTGGTDTQYF. DNA of the CDR3: TGTGCCAGCAGCACCGGGACAGGGGGCACAGATACGCAGTATTTT.

The genes are TRBV12-3 or TRBV12-4 and TRBJ1-3, with unresolved D. Trimming shortened V by 5 bases and J by 2 bases, and 10 bases separated the two germline ends. The CDR3 spans 14 residues. CDR3 sequence reads: CASSLMSTGNTIYF. CDR3 nucleotides: TGTGCCAGCAGTCTAATGAGCACTGGAAACACCATATATTTT.

This clonotype is labeled medium-sized. This chain uses TRBV20-1 with TRBJ2-1, with 9 bases fitting TRBD2. V dropped 6 bases and J dropped 7; count of bases not matched to a gene: 10. The CDR3 has 14 residues. Germline-derived CDR1 and CDR2 are DFQATT and SNEGSKA (reference sequence). The chain's CDR3 is CSATLAGSGNEQFF. In nucleotides, the CDR3 is TGCAGTGCCACACTAGCGGGCTCTGGGAATGAGCAGTTCTTC.

This clonotype was picked up a small number of times. The rearrangement uses TRBV7-8 and TRBJ2-7, with 10 bases matching TRBD1. CDR3 size: 16 residues. Germline V gives CDR1 SGHVS, CDR2 FQNEAQ. V lost 1 base, J lost 1 base, and 4 bases stayed unmatched. In DNA, the CDR3 is TGTGCCAGCAGCTTAGAGACAGGGGGCTTTTCCTACGAGCAGTACTTC. Encoded protein: CASSLETGGFSYEQYF. Full variable domain (remainder filled in from reference TRBV7-8 and TRBJ2-7): GAGVSQSPRYKVAKRGQDVALRCDPISGHVSLFWYQQALGQGPEFLTYFQNEAQLDKSGLPSDRFFAERPEGSVSTLKIQRTQQEDSAVYLCASSLETGGFSYEQYFGPGTRLTVT.

The sample holds many counts of this clonotype. This chain joins TRBV6-1 and TRBJ2-3, with TRBD1 matching over 8 bases. Germline CDR1 MNHNS, CDR2 SASEGT. The CDR3 sequence is 14 residues long. V shed 6 bases and J 3 bases; nucleotides not matched to a gene: 5. Here the CDR3 DNA reads TGTGCCAGCAGCGACAGGGGTGGGACAGATACGCAGTATTTT. Protein product: CASSDRGGTDTQYF.